The 10 T cell receptor beta chains presented below share a single source sample, sequenced in a study of cytomegalovirus exposure and HLA in healthy donors. 13 Jbeta primers and 60 Vbeta primers were used for the PCR. TCRdb keeps only in-frame clones here, not all; method: immunoSEQ multiplex PCR. This sample has some 180,000 clones, with 9.5% found just once. The sample comprised PBMCs. These receptor sequences come from a woman aged 25 to 39 in good health and CMV-seropositive.

The chain joins TRBV27 to TRBJ2-3; the D gene is possibly TRBD2 (5 bases). The CDR3 consists of 15 residues. The germline CDR1 and CDR2 sequences are MNHEY and SMNVEV (reference sequence). The germline V and J ends were trimmed by 4 bases and 0 bases, with 11 bases remaining between them. CDR3 nucleotides: TGTGCCAGCAGTTACAACGGGATTAGCACAGATACGCAGTATTTT. This gives the protein CASSYNGISTDTQYF.

This rearrangement joins TRBV2 to TRBJ2-5; D possibly corresponds to TRBD1 (5 bases). Germline values: CDR1 SNHLY, CDR2 FYNNEI. V was pared by 5 bases and J by 4 bases, with 14 bases between. The CDR3 length is 14 residues. The CDR3 nucleotides read TGTGCCAGCAGTATTATCAGGGTAGCAGAGACCCAGTACTTC. Its translation is CASSIIRVAETQYF.

The chain is built from TRBV18 and TRBJ2-7, with 9 positions matching TRBD2. CDR3 length equals 14 residues. V was pared by 4 bases and J by 0 bases, with 1 base of the junction left unmatched. The V gene's germline CDR1 is KGHSH and CDR2 LQKENI. CDR3 sequence (DNA): TGTGCCAGCTCACTAGCGGGAGACTCCTACGAGCAGTACTTC. It is translated as CASSLAGDSYEQYF.

This clone came up a few times. The V gene is TRBV7-9, the J gene TRBJ2-2, with 7 bases matching TRBD1. CDR3 size: 16 residues. V shed 5 bases, J shed 3 bases, and the junction held 9 bases outside the gene matches. Germline loops: CDR1 SEHNR, CDR2 FQNEAQ (reference sequence). In nucleotides, the CDR3 is TGTGCCAGCAGCCGAGGACAGGTTTACCACACCGGGGAGCTGTTTTTT. It specifies CASSRGQVYHTGELFF.

A few counts support this clone. This chain links TRBV29-1 with TRBJ1-1, with unresolved D. Germline V gene sequence: CDR1 SQVTM, CDR2 ANQGSEA. The V end lost 8 bases, the J end lost 2 bases, and 18 bases lay between the germline ends. The CDR3 runs 14 residues. Here the CDR3 reads CSSEDYQENTEAFF. For the CDR3, the DNA is TGCAGCTCCGAGGACTACCAGGAAAACACTGAAGCTTTCTTT. Full variable domain (remainder filled in from reference TRBV29-1 and TRBJ1-1): SAVISQKPSRDICQRGTSLTIQCQVDSQVTMMFWYRQQPGQSLTLIATANQGSEATYESGFVIDKFPISRPNLTFSTLTVSNMSPEDSSIYLCSSEDYQENTEAFFGQGTRLTVV.

The genes are TRBV7-9 and TRBJ2-5; tentative D call: TRBD1 (5 bases). Trimming pared 1 base from V and 7 bases from J, leaving 13 bases between. The V gene's germline CDR1 is SEHNR and CDR2 FQNEAQ (reference sequence). The CDR3 spans 14 residues. CDR3 DNA: TGTGCCAGCAGCTTAGGGCTAGGGGTAGGGACCCAGTACTTC. Translated, it gives CASSLGLGVGTQYF.

V gene TRBV4-1 combines with J gene TRBJ1-4; possibly TRBD1 for D (5 bases). The CDR3 covers 17 residues. CDR1 is MGHRA, CDR2 YSYEKL, per germline. Trimming removed 0 bases at V and 4 bases at J, with 15 bases between. The CDR3 region is CASSQDQWGSSNEKLFF. The CDR3 DNA reads as TGCGCCAGCAGCCAAGATCAGTGGGGCAGTAGTAATGAAAAACTGTTTTTT.

The chain links TRBV29-1 to TRBJ1-1; no reliable D call. CDR3 size: 14 residues. V shed 1 base and J shed 5 bases, with 14 bases lying between them. Germline CDR1 is SQVTM and CDR2 is ANQGSEA. The CDR3 protein is CSVEVEKIRTEAFF. DNA for the CDR3: TGCAGCGTTGAAGTAGAGAAGATCCGGACTGAAGCTTTCTTT. The full variable domain, completed using reference TRBV29-1 and TRBJ1-1, is SAVISQKPSRDICQRGTSLTIQCQVDSQVTMMFWYRQQPGQSLTLIATANQGSEATYESGFVIDKFPISRPNLTFSTLTVSNMSPEDSSIYLCSVEVEKIRTEAFFGQGTRLTVV.

The V call is TRBV2, the J call TRBJ1-3; D is perhaps TRBD1 (5 bases). CDR3 length equals 14 residues. Germline CDR1 SNHLY, CDR2 FYNNEI. Trimming took off 5 bases at V and 0 bases at J, with 8 bases between the two ends. DNA for the CDR3: TGTGCCAGCAGTCTTCAGGGCTCTGGAAACACCATATATTTT. Its translation: CASSLQGSGNTIYF.

This clone occurred a few times. The chain uses TRBV2 and TRBJ1-2, with 9 positions matching TRBD1. The CDR3 totals 16 residues. The germline CDR1 and CDR2 sequences are SNHLY and FYNNEI. V was clipped by 5 bases and J by 4 bases; unmatched bases: 11. CDR3 sequence (DNA): TGTGCCAGCAGTACCTCTCCGGGACAGGGAGGCTATGGCTACACCTTC. Its protein product is CASSTSPGQGGYGYTF.